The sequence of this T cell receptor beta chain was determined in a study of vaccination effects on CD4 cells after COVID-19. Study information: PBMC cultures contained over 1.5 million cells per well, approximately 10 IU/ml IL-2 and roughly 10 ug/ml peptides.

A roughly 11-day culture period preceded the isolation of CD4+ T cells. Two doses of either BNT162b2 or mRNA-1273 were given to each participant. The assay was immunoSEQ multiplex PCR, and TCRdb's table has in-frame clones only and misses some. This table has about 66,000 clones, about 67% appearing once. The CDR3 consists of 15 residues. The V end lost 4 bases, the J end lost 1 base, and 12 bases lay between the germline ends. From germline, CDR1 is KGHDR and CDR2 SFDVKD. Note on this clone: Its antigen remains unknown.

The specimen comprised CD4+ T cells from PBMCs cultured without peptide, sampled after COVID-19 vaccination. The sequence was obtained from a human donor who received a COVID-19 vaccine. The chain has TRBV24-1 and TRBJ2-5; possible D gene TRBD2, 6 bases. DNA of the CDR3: TGTGCCACCAGTGACCCTGGGGGGACCCAAGAGACCCAGTACTTC. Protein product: CATSDPGGTQETQYF.